These T cell receptor beta chains were read from a single sample in a study of response to subunit inactivated influenza vaccine. Via MiXCR, TCRdb re-called the RT-PCR reads, giving one row per CDR3 protein. The sample has 500,000 to 600,000 distinct CDR3 sequences, approximately 7.1% seen once. Sequences were derived from PBMCs from blood, sampled around 25 months after vaccination. The source is a man between 45 and 75 years old who received an inactivated influenza vaccine. Both conserved end residues are part of each CDR3. Each record gives: D gene, V gene, clone size, CDR3 length, J gene, CDR3 protein, CDR3 DNA. A D gene is named only where the DNA matches it firmly. Clone size, where shown, is once, few, many, or a class for clones that have expanded.

D gene: .
V gene: TRBV18
clone size: .
CDR3 length: 15
J gene: TRBJ2-3
CDR3 protein: CASSRIREGSDTQYF
CDR3 DNA: TGTGCCAGCTCGCGGATCAGGGAAGGATCAGATACGCAGTATTTT

D gene: .
V gene: TRBV7-2
clone size: .
CDR3 length: 16
J gene: TRBJ2-1
CDR3 protein: CASRKGWVQLPPEQFF
CDR3 DNA: TGTGCCAGCAGAAAAGGATGGGTCCAACTCCCACCTGAGCAGTTCTTC

D gene: .
V gene: TRBV4-2
clone size: few
CDR3 length: 17
J gene: TRBJ2-1
CDR3 protein: CASSQVQARSSYNEQFF
CDR3 DNA: TGTGCCAGCAGCCAAGTTCAGGCTAGAAGCTCCTACAATGAGCAGTTCTTC

D gene: .
V gene: TRBV6-5
clone size: few
CDR3 length: 14
J gene: TRBJ2-3
CDR3 protein: CASSYDVPPYTQYF
CDR3 DNA: TGTGCCAGCAGTTACGATGTGCCCCCATATACGCAGTATTTT

D gene: TRBD2
V gene: TRBV20-1
clone size: few
CDR3 length: 15
J gene: TRBJ2-1
CDR3 protein: CSAKRGLAENNEQFF
CDR3 DNA: TGCAGTGCTAAAAGGGGACTAGCGGAAAACAATGAGCAGTTCTTC

D gene: .
V gene: TRBV10-3
clone size: .
CDR3 length: 13
J gene: TRBJ2-5
CDR3 protein: CAISPGGLETQYF
CDR3 DNA: TGTGCCATCAGCCCTGGGGGGCTCGAGACCCAGTACTTC

D gene: TRBD1
V gene: TRBV12-3/TRBV12-4
clone size: many
CDR3 length: 15
J gene: TRBJ2-1
CDR3 protein: CASSTGQGPHNEQFF
CDR3 DNA: TGTGCCAGCAGCACAGGACAGGGTCCCCACAATGAGCAGTTCTTC

D gene: .
V gene: TRBV20-1
clone size: .
CDR3 length: 13
J gene: TRBJ1-1
CDR3 protein: CSAGRGARTEAFF
CDR3 DNA: TGCAGTGCTGGGCGGGGGGCTAGGACTGAAGCTTTCTTT

D gene: .
V gene: TRBV5-1
clone size: many
CDR3 length: 14
J gene: TRBJ1-6
CDR3 protein: CASSLGGVRAPLHF
CDR3 DNA: TGCGCCAGCAGCTTGGGAGGGGTGAGGGCACCCCTCCACTTT

D gene: .
V gene: TRBV9
clone size: .
CDR3 length: 14
J gene: TRBJ1-5
CDR3 protein: CASSPGWFNQPQHF
CDR3 DNA: TGTGCCAGCAGCCCCGGATGGTTCAATCAGCCCCAGCATTTT

D gene: .
V gene: TRBV9
clone size: many
CDR3 length: 14
J gene: TRBJ1-6
CDR3 protein: CASSVAGSNSPLHF
CDR3 DNA: TGTGCCAGCAGCGTAGCTGGGAGTAATTCACCCCTCCACTTT

D gene: .
V gene: TRBV12-3/TRBV12-4
clone size: .
CDR3 length: 16
J gene: TRBJ2-2
CDR3 protein: CASSLYGSRDTGELFF
CDR3 DNA: TGTGCCAGCAGTTTATACGGGTCCCGCGACACCGGGGAGCTGTTTTTT

D gene: TRBD2
V gene: TRBV4-1
clone size: many
CDR3 length: 16
J gene: TRBJ2-1
CDR3 protein: CASSQDSGGAYNEQFF
CDR3 DNA: TGCGCCAGCAGCCAGGATAGCGGGGGAGCTTACAATGAGCAGTTCTTC

D gene: TRBD1
V gene: TRBV10-3
clone size: many
CDR3 length: 17
J gene: TRBJ1-2
CDR3 protein: CAISGKGTGPLNYGYTF
CDR3 DNA: TGTGCCATCAGTGGGAAGGGGACAGGACCTCTGAACTATGGCTACACCTTC

D gene: .
V gene: TRBV10-2
clone size: .
CDR3 length: 11
J gene: TRBJ1-1
CDR3 protein: CASIAGSEAFF
CDR3 DNA: TGCGCCAGCATTGCAGGGTCTGAAGCTTTCTTT

D gene: .
V gene: TRBV5-1
clone size: few
CDR3 length: 13
J gene: TRBJ2-5
CDR3 protein: CASSFEYQETQYF
CDR3 DNA: TGCGCCAGCAGCTTCGAATATCAAGAGACCCAGTACTTC

D gene: TRBD1
V gene: TRBV7-2
clone size: .
CDR3 length: 15
J gene: TRBJ1-2
CDR3 protein: CASSPTGGAIKGYTF
CDR3 DNA: TGTGCCAGCAGTCCAACAGGGGGCGCGATAAAAGGCTACACCTTC

D gene: TRBD1
V gene: TRBV15
clone size: .
CDR3 length: 13
J gene: TRBJ2-7
CDR3 protein: CATSIREGAEQYF
CDR3 DNA: TGTGCCACCAGCATTAGAGAGGGGGCCGAGCAGTACTTC

D gene: .
V gene: TRBV3-1
clone size: many
CDR3 length: 13
J gene: TRBJ2-3
CDR3 protein: CASSQHDSDTQYF
CDR3 DNA: TGTGCCAGCAGCCAACATGATTCAGATACGCAGTATTTT

D gene: .
V gene: TRBV12-3/TRBV12-4
clone size: .
CDR3 length: 14
J gene: TRBJ2-2
CDR3 protein: CASSLSRVTGELFF
CDR3 DNA: TGTGCCAGCAGTTTAAGCAGGGTCACCGGGGAGCTGTTTTTT

D gene: .
V gene: TRBV21-1
clone size: many
CDR3 length: 17
J gene: TRBJ2-7
CDR3 protein: CASKSTMGGENSYEQYF
CDR3 DNA: TGTGCCAGCAAGAGCACTATGGGGGGCGAGAACTCCTACGAGCAGTACTTC

D gene: TRBD2
V gene: TRBV5-1
clone size: .
CDR3 length: 15
J gene: TRBJ2-3
CDR3 protein: CASSGLAGDTDTQYF
CDR3 DNA: TGCGCCAGCAGCGGACTAGCGGGGGACACAGATACGCAGTATTTT

D gene: .
V gene: TRBV20-1
clone size: many
CDR3 length: 13
J gene: TRBJ2-5
CDR3 protein: CSASGQYQETQYF
CDR3 DNA: TGCAGTGCTAGCGGACAGTACCAAGAGACCCAGTACTTC

D gene: .
V gene: TRBV10-3
clone size: many
CDR3 length: 13
J gene: TRBJ2-1
CDR3 protein: CAITLDQYNEQFF
CDR3 DNA: TGTGCCATCACCTTGGACCAGTACAATGAGCAGTTCTTC

D gene: .
V gene: TRBV12-3/TRBV12-4
clone size: .
CDR3 length: 14
J gene: TRBJ1-1
CDR3 protein: CASSPDTGNTEAFF
CDR3 DNA: TGTGCCAGCAGTCCGGACACAGGAAACACTGAAGCTTTCTTT

D gene: .
V gene: TRBV7-8
clone size: many
CDR3 length: 14
J gene: TRBJ2-7
CDR3 protein: CASSFGSLSYEQYF
CDR3 DNA: TGTGCCAGCAGCTTTGGTAGCTTAAGTTACGAGCAGTACTTC

D gene: TRBD1
V gene: TRBV30
clone size: many
CDR3 length: 15
J gene: TRBJ2-2
CDR3 protein: CAWSLGDRDTGELFF
CDR3 DNA: TGTGCCTGGAGTCTAGGGGACAGAGACACCGGGGAGCTGTTTTTT

D gene: .
V gene: TRBV7-2
clone size: many
CDR3 length: 15
J gene: TRBJ1-2
CDR3 protein: CASSRDRQAAGGYTF
CDR3 DNA: TGTGCCAGCAGCCGTGATAGACAGGCTGCGGGTGGCTACACCTTC

D gene: .
V gene: TRBV10-3
clone size: many
CDR3 length: 16
J gene: TRBJ1-5
CDR3 protein: CAISESGQFSNQPQHF
CDR3 DNA: TGTGCCATCAGTGAGTCAGGACAGTTTAGCAATCAGCCCCAGCATTTT

D gene: .
V gene: TRBV19
clone size: .
CDR3 length: 12
J gene: TRBJ1-5
CDR3 protein: CASSIGGQPQHF
CDR3 DNA: TGTGCCAGTAGTATTGGTGGGCAGCCCCAGCATTTT

D gene: .
V gene: TRBV6-1
clone size: .
CDR3 length: 15
J gene: TRBJ1-1
CDR3 protein: CASSEKRTRNTEAFF
CDR3 DNA: TGTGCCAGCAGTGAAAAGAGAACGAGGAACACTGAAGCTTTCTTT

D gene: TRBD1
V gene: TRBV4-2
clone size: many
CDR3 length: 16
J gene: TRBJ2-5
CDR3 protein: CASSQDGTGGLETQYF
CDR3 DNA: TGTGCCAGCAGCCAAGATGGGACAGGCGGTTTGGAGACCCAGTACTTC

D gene: TRBD2
V gene: TRBV3-1
clone size: many
CDR3 length: 15
J gene: TRBJ2-1
CDR3 protein: CASIQSGGVMNEQFF
CDR3 DNA: TGTGCCAGCATCCAGAGCGGGGGGGTAATGAATGAGCAGTTCTTC

D gene: TRBD1
V gene: TRBV11-2
clone size: few
CDR3 length: 13
J gene: TRBJ1-1
CDR3 protein: CASSFGQEGEAFF
CDR3 DNA: TGTGCCAGCAGCTTTGGACAGGAGGGTGAAGCTTTCTTT

D gene: .
V gene: TRBV11-2
clone size: many
CDR3 length: 15
J gene: TRBJ2-1
CDR3 protein: CASSSTRGRLYEQFF
CDR3 DNA: TGTGCCAGCAGCTCCACACGGGGCAGATTGTATGAGCAGTTCTTC

D gene: .
V gene: TRBV5-1
clone size: many
CDR3 length: 15
J gene: TRBJ2-1
CDR3 protein: CASSLEGTAYNEQFF
CDR3 DNA: TGCGCCAGCAGCTTGGAGGGAACTGCCTACAATGAGCAGTTCTTC

D gene: TRBD1
V gene: TRBV7-9
clone size: many
CDR3 length: 16
J gene: TRBJ1-4
CDR3 protein: CASSSGTGVTNEKLFF
CDR3 DNA: TGTGCCAGCAGCTCCGGGACAGGGGTGACTAATGAAAAACTGTTTTTT